This TCR beta chain was retrieved from a study of cytomegalovirus exposure and HLA in healthy donors. General study findings and limits: Within an earlier analysis, most TCR beta V segments proved productive either about 87% or about 30% of the time. TCR beta sequences reportedly predicted most subjects' HLA-A and HLA-B alleles accurately.

Primers for the PCR totalled 60 Vbeta and 13 Jbeta. Repertoires were generated with immunoSEQ multiplex PCR, while TCRdb's copy carries only in-frame clones and drops some. Among around 99,000 clones listed, roughly 79% were seen once. Germline CDR1 reads SGHRS; CDR2 reads YFSETQ. The CDR3 sequence is 15 residues long. V trimming: 4 bases; J trimming: 5 bases; junction bases outside the gene matches: 7. This clone occurred once. Its antigen is as yet unknown. The chain links TRBV5-1 to TRBJ2-3; 10 bases map to TRBD1. Source material: PBMCs. The sequence came from a woman aged 30 to 39 in good health and CMV-seronegative. DNA of the CDR3: TGCGCCAGCAGCCCAGACAGGGGGCAAAGAGATACGCAGTATTTT. Its translation: CASSPDRGQRDTQYF. The whole variable domain, remainder taken from reference TRBV5-1 and TRBJ2-3, is KAGVTQTPRYLIKTRGQQVTLSCSPISGHRSVSWYQQTPGQGLQFLFEYFSETQRNKGNFPGRFSGRQFSNSRSEMNVSTLELGDSALYLCASSPDRGQRDTQYFGPGTRLTVL.